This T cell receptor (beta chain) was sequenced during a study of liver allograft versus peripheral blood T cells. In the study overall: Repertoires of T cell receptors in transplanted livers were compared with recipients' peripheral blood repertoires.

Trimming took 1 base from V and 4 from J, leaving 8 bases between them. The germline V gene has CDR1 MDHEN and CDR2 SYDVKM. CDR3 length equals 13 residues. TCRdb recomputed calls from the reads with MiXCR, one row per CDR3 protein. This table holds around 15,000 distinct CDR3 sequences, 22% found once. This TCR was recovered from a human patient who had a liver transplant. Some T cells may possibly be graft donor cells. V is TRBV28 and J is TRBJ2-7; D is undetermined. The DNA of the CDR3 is TGTGCCAGCAGTTTATCAGCCAGGTACGAGCAGTACTTC. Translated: CASSLSARYEQYF.